One and the same sample provided the 31 T cell receptor beta chains below, sequenced in a study of sequential checkpoint blockade in melanoma. The method was immunoSEQ multiplex PCR; TCRdb's version includes in-frame clones alone and lacks a portion of them. The sample yields 9,500 to 15,000 clones, 20% to 30% seen once. Treatment here: randomized to nivolumab then ipilimumab (arm A) or the reverse (arm B). The sequencing used tumor tissue (inferred from file names), collected from a patient given nivolumab and ipilimumab in sequence. These receptors were collected from a human donor with melanoma.

V usage is TRBV1 and J usage is TRBJ1-4. TRBV1 is tagged as a pseudogene. The CDR3 is made up of 15 amino acids. The CDR3 DNA sequence: TGCGCCAGCAGCCCCCGGGAGCCAACTAATGAAAAACTGTTTTTT. It codes for CASSPREPTNEKLFF.

This clone was seen a few times. This rearrangement joins TRBV7-5 to TRBJ2-2; TRBD1 was called by the table and not checked on the DNA. TRBV7-5 is reported as a pseudogene. The CDR3 is 14 residues long. The CDR3 DNA sequence: TGTGCCAGCGTCGATCAGGGGGACACCGGGGAGCTGTTTTTT. Translated: CASVDQGDTGELFF.

The rearrangement links TRBV18 to TRBJ1-1, with 8 bases lining up with TRBD1. This CDR3 has 17 residues. V shed 7 bases and J 3 bases; nucleotides not matched to a gene: 16. Germline V gene sequence: CDR1 KGHSH, CDR2 LQKENI. The CDR3 protein is CASYNSQGAIYDTEAFF. CDR3 bases: TGTGCCAGCTACAACTCGCAGGGGGCAATTTATGACACTGAAGCTTTCTTT.

In its sample, this clone was seen a few times. The chain joins TRBV19 to TRBJ2-2; 12 nucleotides agree with TRBD2. Germline loops: CDR1 LNHDA, CDR2 SQIVND (reference sequence). This CDR3 is 16 amino acids long. The junction had 3 bases not matched to a gene; V was cut back by 4 bases and J by 3 bases. CDR3 sequence (DNA): TGTGCCAGTAGTAAGACTAGCGGGGGTTACACCGGGGAGCTGTTTTTT. Protein: CASSKTSGGYTGELFF.

The chain links TRBV6-8 to TRBJ1-2; 8 nucleotides agree with TRBD1. The CDR3 is 14 amino acids. Germline CDR1 and CDR2: MNHGY and SAAAGT. The ends lost 2 bases at V and 8 bases at J; junction bases unmatched: 7. The CDR3 nucleotides are TGTGCCAGCAGTTACCGGACAGGGTCGGGCGGCTACACCTTC. It encodes CASSYRTGSGGYTF.

There are a few counts of this clone. V and J are TRBV9 and TRBJ1-4, with D hard to call. This CDR3 contains 12 residues. Germline CDR1 reads SGDLS; CDR2 reads YYNGEE. Between the trimmed V and J ends, which lost 5 bases and 5 bases, there was a span of 7 bases. CDR3 sequence reads: CASSLGNEKLFF. CDR3 in DNA: TGTGCCAGCAGTCTAGGGAATGAAAAACTGTTTTTT.

The J gene is TRBJ1-4, the V gene TRBV9; 10 bases map to TRBD1. V lost 4 bases and J lost 8; bases outside the gene matches: 8. CDR1 and CDR2 (germline): SGDLS, YYNGEE. The CDR3 sequence is 15 residues long. The CDR3 nucleotides are TGTGCCAGCAGCATGTACCGGGACAGGGGCGAAAAACTGTTTTTT. The encoded protein is CASSMYRDRGEKLFF.

The chain combines TRBV9 with TRBJ1-6; D uncertain. Trimming took 6 bases from V and 3 from J, leaving 4 bases between them. The CDR3 contains 12 residues. CDR1 is SGDLS, CDR2 YYNGEE, per germline. The CDR3 protein is CASTGYNSPLHF. CDR3 sequence (DNA): TGTGCCAGCACCGGCTATAATTCACCCCTCCACTTT.

This chain joins TRBV14 and TRBJ2-1; D gene ambiguous. Trimming pared 4 bases from V and 2 bases from J, leaving 24 bases between. CDR1 is SGHDN, CDR2 FVKESK, per germline. This CDR3 comprises 19 residues. The chain's CDR3 is CASSPHPGRLPHAYNEQFF. The CDR3 coding sequence is TGTGCCAGCAGCCCACACCCAGGCAGGCTCCCACACGCCTACAATGAGCAGTTCTTC.

Concerning this clone itself: An end of the junction differs from the germline gene, which may be a read error. V usage is TRBV14 and J usage is TRBJ1-1; no reliable D call. Germline CDR1 is SGHDN and CDR2 is FVKESK. CDR3 length equals 13 residues. CDR3 region: CASRQGGGFEAFF. CDR3 sequence (DNA): TGTGCCAGCAGACAAGGAGGAGGGTTCGAAGCTTTCTTT.

This clone was counted a few times. V gene TRBV12-2 combines with J gene TRBJ2-2; TRBD2 reflects the table's D call only, with no check against the DNA. TRBV12-2 is given as a pseudogene. This CDR3 has 15 amino acids. CDR3: CAGGVWDPATGELFF. CDR3 DNA sequence: TGTGCCGGGGGAGTATGGGATCCTGCCACCGGGGAGCTGTTTTTT.

The chain joins TRBV18 to TRBJ2-3; tentatively, D is TRBD2 (6 bases). V shed 2 bases and J shed 4 bases, with 13 bases lying between them. Germline assignment: CDR1 KGHSH and CDR2 LQKENI. The CDR3 runs to 15 residues. The CDR3 region is CASSPSSVGSDTQYF. The CDR3 DNA is TGTGCCAGCTCACCATCTAGCGTGGGATCAGATACGCAGTATTTT.

The chain uses TRBV5-1 and TRBJ2-3, with 10 nucleotides matching TRBD1. The CDR3 contains 17 residues. CDR1 is SGHRS and CDR2 is YFSETQ in the germline V gene. Germline trimming cut 4 bases from V and 2 bases from J; bases unmatched to any gene: 10. Written as DNA, the CDR3 is TGCGCCAGCAGCCTCACTAAGACAGGGGGCAACACAGATACGCAGTATTTT. Residues: CASSLTKTGGNTDTQYF.

A single count supports this clone. The chain carries TRBV18 and TRBJ2-3, with D hard to call. V was shortened by 3 bases and J by 0 bases, with 1 base between the two germline ends. The CDR3 covers 12 residues. Germline CDR1 is KGHSH and CDR2 is LQKENI. Here the CDR3 reads CASSPSTDTQYF. CDR3 DNA: TGTGCCAGCTCACCCAGCACAGATACGCAGTATTTT.

The genes are TRBV29-1 and TRBJ1-2, with D possibly being TRBD1 (5 bases). Trimming removed 7 bases from V and 6 bases from J, with 18 bases in between. The CDR3 length is 13 residues. Germline loops: CDR1 SQVTM, CDR2 ANQGSEA. CDR3 region: CSDHTGKWNGYTF. CDR3 in DNA: TGCAGCGACCACACAGGAAAATGGAATGGCTACACCTTC.

This chain joins TRBV6-8 and TRBJ2-2; 9 bases are a match to TRBD2. This CDR3 contains 19 residues. Germline V CDR1 and CDR2: MNHGY, SAAAGT. The V gene end was trimmed by 8 bases and the J gene end by 1 base; junction bases not matched to a gene: 17. CDR3 amino acids: CASRLPLGGGALNTGELFF. In nucleotides, the CDR3 is TGTGCCAGCCGGCTCCCTCTCGGCGGGGGGGCCCTGAACACCGGGGAGCTGTTTTTT.

This clone has a count of ten or more. The chain carries TRBV11-3 and TRBJ2-1, with TRBD2 as a possible D gene (6 bases). The CDR3 contains 16 residues. V was cut by 4 bases and J by 7 bases, with 20 bases left in between. Germline loops: CDR1 SGHNT, CDR2 YENEEA. The CDR3 here is CASSSGSRTEKNEQFF. DNA of the CDR3: TGTGCCAGCAGCTCCGGGAGCCGGACGGAGAAGAATGAGCAGTTCTTC.

In its sample, this clone was seen a few times. The V and J genes are TRBV6-8 and TRBJ2-3; TRBD1 aligns across 7 bases. Per germline, CDR1 MNHGY and CDR2 SAAAGT. Trimming took 2 bases from V and 1 from J; bases not matched to a gene: 0. CDR3 length equals 14 residues. This CDR3 reads CASSYRGRTDTQYF. CDR3 nucleotide sequence: TGTGCCAGCAGTTACAGGGGGCGCACAGATACGCAGTATTTT.

The chain is built from TRBV19 and TRBJ1-5; the match to TRBD1 covers 9 bases. After removal of 5 bases from V and 3 bases from J, the junction contained 2 bases not matched to a gene. The V gene's germline CDR1 is LNHDA and CDR2 SQIVND (reference sequence). CDR3 size: 14 residues. CDR3 amino acids: CASSRDRVNQPQHF. In DNA form, the CDR3 reads TGTGCCAGTAGTCGGGACAGGGTCAATCAGCCCCAGCATTTT.

As for this clone: An end of the junction does not agree with germline; a read error may underlie this. V is TRBV11-3 and J is TRBJ2-7, with D perhaps matching TRBD1 or TRBD2 (6 bases each). The CDR3 is 15 amino acids. Per the germline V gene, CDR1 is SGHNT and CDR2 is YENEEA. CDR3 DNA: TGTGCCAGCAGCTGGCGAGGGGGGTACTCCGACGAGCAGTACTTC. It encodes CASSWRGGYSDEQYF.

V is TRBV10-2 and J is TRBJ2-2; TRBD2 might be the D (5 bases). Looked up from germline, CDR1 is WSHSY and CDR2 is SAAADI. CDR3 length equals 12 residues. With 4 bases removed from V and 7 bases from J, the gap between germline ends came to 7 bases. Here the CDR3 DNA reads TGCGCCAGCAGTGGGGGAGTCGGGGAGCTGTTTTTT. Its protein is CASSGGVGELFF.

The V gene is TRBV14, the J gene TRBJ2-3, with D possibly being TRBD2 (5 bases). Germline V gene lookup returns CDR1 SGHDN and CDR2 FVKESK. The CDR3 length is 15 residues. V lost 3 bases, J lost 2 bases, and 12 bases lay in between. The CDR3 DNA follows: TGTGCCAGCAGCCACGGGGATCAAACCACAGATACGCAGTATTTT. As protein: CASSHGDQTTDTQYF.

This clone counts as large. Other nucleotide sequences in the sample specify the same CDR3. This CDR3 reads CASSIDGNTEAFF. The CDR3 DNA reads as TGTGCCAGTAGTATAGACGGGAACACTGAAGCTTTCTTT. The V and J genes are TRBV19 and TRBJ1-1; D gene ambiguous. The CDR3 is 13 residues long. Germline assignment: CDR1 LNHDA and CDR2 SQIVND (reference sequence). V lost 0 bases to trimming and J lost 1 base, with 3 bases between them.

This clone showed up just a few times. The chain carries TRBV6-8 and TRBJ2-1, with D perhaps given as TRBD1 or TRBD2 (5 bases each). The V and J ends lost 4 bases and 4 bases respectively, with 14 bases between them. The germline V gene has CDR1 MNHGY and CDR2 SAAAGT. The CDR3 is made up of 15 amino acids. CDR3 sequence reads: CASSSAGTQYNEQFF. The DNA for the CDR3 is TGTGCCAGCAGTTCGGCCGGGACCCAGTACAATGAGCAGTTCTTC.

The gene calls are TRBV6-8 and TRBJ1-4, with 7 bases aligning to TRBD1. J was trimmed by 8 bases and V by 5 bases; bases with no gene match: 5. Germline V gene sequence: CDR1 MNHGY, CDR2 SAAAGT. The CDR3 length is 13 residues. The CDR3 protein is CASSRDRFEKLFF. CDR3 sequence (DNA): TGTGCCAGCAGTAGGGACAGATTCGAAAAACTGTTTTTT.

This sequence joins TRBV11-3 and TRBJ1-1; D remains ambiguous. Trimming cost V 3 bases and J 5 bases, with 13 bases left between them. Germline CDR1 and CDR2: SGHNT and YENEEA. The CDR3 runs 14 residues. The DNA for the CDR3 is TGTGCCAGCAGCTTGGTTCTCCTTCAGACTGAAGCTTTCTTT. Amino acid sequence: CASSLVLLQTEAFF.

This rearrangement joins TRBV6-8 to TRBJ2-5; the D gene is possibly TRBD2 (5 bases). In germline, CDR1 is MNHGY, CDR2 SAAAGT. CDR3 length: 17 residues. The V gene lost 5 bases and the J gene lost 1 base, with 20 bases spanning the gap. CDR3 amino acids: CASSIPQSGSFQETQYF. In DNA form, the CDR3 reads TGTGCCAGCAGTATACCGCAGAGCGGATCCTTCCAAGAGACCCAGTACTTC.

V gene TRBV19 combines with J gene TRBJ2-5; D could derive from TRBD1 or TRBD2 (6 bases each). Trimming took off 6 bases at V and 4 bases at J, with 21 bases between the two ends. From germline, CDR1 is LNHDA and CDR2 SQIVND (reference sequence). The CDR3 contains 16 residues. As DNA, the CDR3 is TGTGCCAGTAGCCGGCCGGGGGCGACGGATGGAGAGACCCAGTACTTC. This encodes CASSRPGATDGETQYF.

This clone was found a few times. This chain uses TRBV11-3 with TRBJ1-6; 7 nucleotides agree with TRBD1. The CDR3 spans 14 residues. CDR1 is SGHNT and CDR2 is YENEEA in the germline V gene. Trimming took 5 bases from V and 6 from J; bases not matched to a gene: 4. The CDR3 sequence: CASSPRDSNSPLHF. The CDR3 coding sequence is TGTGCCAGCAGCCCCCGGGACAGTAATTCACCCCTCCACTTT.

This CDR3 reads CASSADVRSGNTIYF. The CDR3 bases are TGTGCCAGCAGCGCTGACGTTCGCTCTGGAAACACCATATATTTT. J is TRBJ1-3 and V is TRBV11-3, with D uncertain. The CDR3 runs 15 residues. Germline lookup yields CDR1 SGHNT and CDR2 YENEEA. V was pared by 5 bases and J by 0 bases, with 11 bases between.

This clone has a handful of counts. This chain connects TRBV18 to TRBJ2-3; D unresolved. Trimming cost V 0 bases and J 6 bases, with 4 bases left between them. Germline V gene data show CDR1 as KGHSH and CDR2 as LQKENI. The CDR3 is 12 amino acids. CDR3 sequence (DNA): TGTGCCAGCTCACCACCGAGTGATACGCAGTATTTT. Translating gives CASSPPSDTQYF.